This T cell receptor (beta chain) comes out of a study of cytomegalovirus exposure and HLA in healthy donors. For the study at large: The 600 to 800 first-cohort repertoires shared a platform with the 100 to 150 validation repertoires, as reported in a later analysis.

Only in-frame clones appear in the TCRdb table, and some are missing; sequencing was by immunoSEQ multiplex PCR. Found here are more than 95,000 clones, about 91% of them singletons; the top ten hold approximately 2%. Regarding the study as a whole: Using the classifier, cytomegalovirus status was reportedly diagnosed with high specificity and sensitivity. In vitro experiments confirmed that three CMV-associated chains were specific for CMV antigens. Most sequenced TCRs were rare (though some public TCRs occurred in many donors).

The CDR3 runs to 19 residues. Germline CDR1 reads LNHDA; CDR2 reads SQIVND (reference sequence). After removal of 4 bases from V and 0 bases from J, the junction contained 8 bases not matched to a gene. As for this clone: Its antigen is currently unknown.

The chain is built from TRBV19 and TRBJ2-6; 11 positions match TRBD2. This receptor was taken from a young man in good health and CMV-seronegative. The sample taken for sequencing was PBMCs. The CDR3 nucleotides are TGTGCCAGTAGTAGGCGAGGGACTAGCGGTTCCTCTGGGGCCAACGTCCTGACTTTC. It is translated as CASSRRGTSGSSGANVLTF.